The 2 T cell receptor beta chains in this list originate from one sample, sequenced in a study of T cells in localized non-small cell lung cancer. The protocol was immunoSEQ multiplex PCR, while the TCRdb copy is restricted to in-frame clones and leaves out a portion. The table shows fewer than 35,000 clones, with around 84% occurring only once. Sequencing used peripheral blood, obtained before any cancer treatment. These receptors came from a male donor at least 60 years old with stage II squamous cell lung carcinoma.

The rearrangement links TRBV29-1 to TRBJ1-4; tentatively, D is TRBD1 (6 bases). The ends were cut back, 2 bases at V and 13 bases at J, with 20 bases in the middle. The CDR3 is made up of 14 amino acids. In germline, CDR1 is SQVTM, CDR2 ANQGSEA. The CDR3 DNA reads TGCAGCGTTGAAAAAGGAGGGTACAGGGACGGACTGTTTTTT. It is translated as CSVEKGGYRDGLFF.

The gene calls are TRBV4-1 and TRBJ2-3, with D tentatively TRBD1 (6 bases). Trimming pared 0 bases from V and 6 bases from J, leaving 10 bases between. Looked up from germline, CDR1 is MGHRA and CDR2 is YSYEKL. CDR3 length: 14 amino acids. CDR3 DNA: TGCGCCAGCAGCCAAGAATACAGGGCCGATACGCAGTATTTT. Its protein is CASSQEYRADTQYF.